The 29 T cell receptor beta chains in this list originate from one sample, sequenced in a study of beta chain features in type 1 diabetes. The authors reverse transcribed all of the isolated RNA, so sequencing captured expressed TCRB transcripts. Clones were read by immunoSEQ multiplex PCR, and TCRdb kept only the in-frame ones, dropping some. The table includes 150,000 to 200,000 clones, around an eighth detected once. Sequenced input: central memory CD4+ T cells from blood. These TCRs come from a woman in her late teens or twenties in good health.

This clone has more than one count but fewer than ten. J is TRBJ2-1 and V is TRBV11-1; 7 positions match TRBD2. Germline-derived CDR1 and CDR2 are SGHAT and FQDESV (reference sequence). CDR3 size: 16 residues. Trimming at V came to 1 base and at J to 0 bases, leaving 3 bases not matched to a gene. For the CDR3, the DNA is TGTGCCAGCAGCTTAGTTAGGACTAGCTCCTACAATGAGCAGTTCTTC. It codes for CASSLVRTSSYNEQFF.

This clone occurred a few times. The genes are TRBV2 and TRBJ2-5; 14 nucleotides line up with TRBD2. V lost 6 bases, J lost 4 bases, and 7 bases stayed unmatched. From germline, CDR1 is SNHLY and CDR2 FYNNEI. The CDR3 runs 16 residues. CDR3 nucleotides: TGTGCCAGCAGAGGGACTAGCGGGAGTGGCCGAGAGACCCAGTACTTC. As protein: CASRGTSGSGRETQYF.

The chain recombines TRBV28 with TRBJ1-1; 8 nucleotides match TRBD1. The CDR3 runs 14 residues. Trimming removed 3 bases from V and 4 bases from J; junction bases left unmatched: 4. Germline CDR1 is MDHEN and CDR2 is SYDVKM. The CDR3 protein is CASSFQGAATEAFF. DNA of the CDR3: TGTGCCAGCAGTTTCCAGGGGGCCGCCACTGAAGCTTTCTTT.

DNA of the CDR3: TGTGCCAGTAGTAGACTAGCGGGAGGCTACAATGAGCAGTTCTTC. This codes for CASSRLAGGYNEQFF. The chain has TRBV19 and TRBJ2-1; 13 positions agree with TRBD2. Germline-derived CDR1 and CDR2 are LNHDA and SQIVND (reference sequence). This CDR3 has 15 residues. Losses at the gene ends were 4 bases for V and 3 bases for J; bases not matched to a gene: 0.

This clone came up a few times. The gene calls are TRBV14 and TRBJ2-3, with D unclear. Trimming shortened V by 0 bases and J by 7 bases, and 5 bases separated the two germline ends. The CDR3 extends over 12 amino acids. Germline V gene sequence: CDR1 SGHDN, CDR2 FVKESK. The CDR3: CASSQDANTQYF. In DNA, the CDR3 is TGTGCCAGCAGCCAAGACGCGAATACGCAGTATTTT.

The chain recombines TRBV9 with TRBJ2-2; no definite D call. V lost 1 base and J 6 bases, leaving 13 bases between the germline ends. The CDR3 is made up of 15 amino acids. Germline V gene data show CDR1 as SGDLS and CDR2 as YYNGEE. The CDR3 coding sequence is TGTGCCAGCAGCGTAAGAGTCGCGGCCGCCGGGGAGCTGTTTTTT. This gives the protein CASSVRVAAAGELFF.

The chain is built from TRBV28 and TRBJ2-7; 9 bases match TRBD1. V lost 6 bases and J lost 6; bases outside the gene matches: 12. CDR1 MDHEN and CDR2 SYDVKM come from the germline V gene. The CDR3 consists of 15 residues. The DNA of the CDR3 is TGTGCCAGCAGATCCGGGACAGGGAACACGGGCGAGCAGTACTTC. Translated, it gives CASRSGTGNTGEQYF.

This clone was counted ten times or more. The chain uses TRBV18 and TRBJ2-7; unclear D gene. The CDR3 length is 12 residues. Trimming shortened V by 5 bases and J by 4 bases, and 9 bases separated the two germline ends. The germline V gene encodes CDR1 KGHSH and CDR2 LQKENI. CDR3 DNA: TGTGCCAGCTCATCTACAGCTTACGAGCAGTACTTC. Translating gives CASSSTAYEQYF. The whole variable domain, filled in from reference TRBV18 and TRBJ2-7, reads NAGVMQNPRHLVRRRGQEARLRCSPMKGHSHVYWYRQLPEEGLKFMVYLQKENIIDESGMPKERFSAEFPKEGPSILRIQQVVRGDSAAYFCASSSTAYEQYFGPGTRLTVT.

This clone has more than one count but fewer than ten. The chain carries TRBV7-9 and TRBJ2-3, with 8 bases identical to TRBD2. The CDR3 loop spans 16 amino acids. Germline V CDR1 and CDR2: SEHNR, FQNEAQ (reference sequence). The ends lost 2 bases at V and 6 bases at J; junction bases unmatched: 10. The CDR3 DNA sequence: TGTGCCAGCAGCTTATCGGGACTAGAGGGGCGGGATACGCAGTATTTT. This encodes CASSLSGLEGRDTQYF.

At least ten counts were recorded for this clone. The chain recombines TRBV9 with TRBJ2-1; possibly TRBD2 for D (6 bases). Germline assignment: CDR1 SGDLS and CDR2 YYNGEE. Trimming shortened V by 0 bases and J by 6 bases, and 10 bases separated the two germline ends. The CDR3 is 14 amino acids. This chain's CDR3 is CASSVAGSGNEQFF. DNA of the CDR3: TGTGCCAGCAGCGTAGCCGGGAGTGGCAATGAGCAGTTCTTC.

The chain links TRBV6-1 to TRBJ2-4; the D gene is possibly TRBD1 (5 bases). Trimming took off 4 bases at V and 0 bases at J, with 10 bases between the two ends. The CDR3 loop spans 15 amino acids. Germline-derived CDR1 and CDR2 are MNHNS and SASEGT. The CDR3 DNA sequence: TGTGCCAGCAGTGGCCAGGGCCTAGCCAAAAACATTCAGTACTTC. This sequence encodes CASSGQGLAKNIQYF.

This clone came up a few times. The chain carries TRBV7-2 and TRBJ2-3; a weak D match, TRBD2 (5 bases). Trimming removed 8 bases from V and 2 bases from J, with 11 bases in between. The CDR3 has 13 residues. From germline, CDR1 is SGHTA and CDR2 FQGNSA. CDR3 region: CASSPGNTDTQYF. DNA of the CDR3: TGTGCCAGCTCTCCGGGAAACACAGATACGCAGTATTTT.

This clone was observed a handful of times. The CDR3 DNA is TGTGCCAGCAGTCCAGGGTTGGGTGGTGAAAAACTGTTTTTT. Translation gives CASSPGLGGEKLFF. The rearrangement uses TRBV27 and TRBJ1-4; possible D gene TRBD1, 5 bases. The germline CDR1 and CDR2 sequences are MNHEY and SMNVEV (reference sequence). The germline V and J ends were trimmed by 5 bases and 7 bases, with 14 bases remaining between them. The CDR3 is 14 residues long.

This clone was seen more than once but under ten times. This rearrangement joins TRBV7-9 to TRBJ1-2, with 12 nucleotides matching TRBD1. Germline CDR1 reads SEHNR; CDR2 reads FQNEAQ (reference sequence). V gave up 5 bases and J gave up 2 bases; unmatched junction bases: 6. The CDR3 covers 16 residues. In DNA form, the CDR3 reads TGTGCCAGCAGCAAAGGGGGACAGGGGGCGAACTATGGCTACACCTTC. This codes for CASSKGGQGANYGYTF. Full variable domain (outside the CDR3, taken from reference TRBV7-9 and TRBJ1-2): DTGVSQNPRHKITKRGQNVTFRCDPISEHNRLYWYRQTLGQGPEFLTYFQNEAQLEKSRLLSDRFSAERPKGSFSTLEIQRTEQGDSAMYLCASSKGGQGANYGYTFGSGTRLTVV.

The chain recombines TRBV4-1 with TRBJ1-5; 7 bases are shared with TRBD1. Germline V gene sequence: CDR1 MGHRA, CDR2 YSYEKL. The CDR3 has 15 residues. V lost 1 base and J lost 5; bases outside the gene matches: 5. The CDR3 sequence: CASSQGPTGHQPQHF. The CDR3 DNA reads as TGCGCCAGCAGCCAAGGGCCGACAGGGCATCAGCCCCAGCATTTT.

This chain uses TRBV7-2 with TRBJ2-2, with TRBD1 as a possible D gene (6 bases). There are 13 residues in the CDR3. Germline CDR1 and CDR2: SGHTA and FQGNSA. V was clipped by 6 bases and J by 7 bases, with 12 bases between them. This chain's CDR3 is CASSQGPSGELFF. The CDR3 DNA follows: TGTGCCAGCAGTCAGGGGCCCAGCGGGGAGCTGTTTTTT.

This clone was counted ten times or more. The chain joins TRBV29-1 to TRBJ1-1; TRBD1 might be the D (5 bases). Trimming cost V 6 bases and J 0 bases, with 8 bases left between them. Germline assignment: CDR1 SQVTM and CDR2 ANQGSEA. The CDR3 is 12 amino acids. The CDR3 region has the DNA TGCAGCGTCGGACACCTGAACACTGAAGCTTTCTTT. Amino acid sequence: CSVGHLNTEAFF. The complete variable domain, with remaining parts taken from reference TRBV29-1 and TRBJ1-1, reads SAVISQKPSRDICQRGTSLTIQCQVDSQVTMMFWYRQQPGQSLTLIATANQGSEATYESGFVIDKFPISRPNLTFSTLTVSNMSPEDSSIYLCSVGHLNTEAFFGQGTRLTVV.

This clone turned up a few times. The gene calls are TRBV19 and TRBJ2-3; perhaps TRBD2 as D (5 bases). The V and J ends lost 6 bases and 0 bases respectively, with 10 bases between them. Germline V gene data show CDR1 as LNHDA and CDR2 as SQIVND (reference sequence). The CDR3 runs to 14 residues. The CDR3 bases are TGTGCCAGTAGGAAGGAGGCTAGCACAGATACGCAGTATTTT. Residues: CASRKEASTDTQYF.

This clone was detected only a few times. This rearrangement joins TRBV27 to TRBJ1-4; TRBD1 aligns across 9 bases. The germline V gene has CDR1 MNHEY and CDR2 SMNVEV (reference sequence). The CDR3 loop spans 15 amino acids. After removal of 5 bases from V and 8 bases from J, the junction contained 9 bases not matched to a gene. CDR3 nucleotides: TGTGCCAGCAGTAAGATACAGGGGGCGTACGAAAAACTGTTTTTT. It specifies CASSKIQGAYEKLFF.

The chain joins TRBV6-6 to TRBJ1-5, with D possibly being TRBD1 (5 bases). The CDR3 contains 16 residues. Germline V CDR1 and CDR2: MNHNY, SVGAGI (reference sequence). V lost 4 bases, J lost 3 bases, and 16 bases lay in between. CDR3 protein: CASSSGGDRHNQPQHF. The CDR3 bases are TGTGCCAGCAGTTCCGGAGGGGACCGACACAATCAGCCCCAGCATTTT.

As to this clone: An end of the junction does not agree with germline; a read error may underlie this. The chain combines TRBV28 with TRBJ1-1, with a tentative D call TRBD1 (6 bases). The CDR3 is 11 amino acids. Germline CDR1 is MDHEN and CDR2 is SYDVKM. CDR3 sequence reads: CASTGDTEAFF. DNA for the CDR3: TGTGCCAGCACCGGGGACACCGAAGCTTTCTTT.

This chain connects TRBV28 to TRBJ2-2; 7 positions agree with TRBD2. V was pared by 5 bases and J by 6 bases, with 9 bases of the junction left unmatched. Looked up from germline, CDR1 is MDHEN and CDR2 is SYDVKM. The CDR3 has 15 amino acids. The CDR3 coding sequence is TGTGCCAGCAGTGGGGGGGAAGTGGGTGCCGGGGAGCTGTTTTTT. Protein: CASSGGEVGAGELFF. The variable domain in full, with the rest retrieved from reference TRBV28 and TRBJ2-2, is DVKVTQSSRYLVKRTGEKVFLECVQDMDHENMFWYRQDPGLGLRLIYFSYDVKMKEKGDIPEGYSVSREKKERFSLILESASTNQTSMYLCASSGGEVGAGELFFGEGSRLTVL.

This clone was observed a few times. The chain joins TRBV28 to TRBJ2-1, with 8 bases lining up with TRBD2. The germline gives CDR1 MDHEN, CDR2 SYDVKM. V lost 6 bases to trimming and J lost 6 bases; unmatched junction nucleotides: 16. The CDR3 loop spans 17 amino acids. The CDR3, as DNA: TGTGCCAGCAGACTTCGACCCAGCGGGAGACTCGGCAATGAGCAGTTCTTC. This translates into CASRLRPSGRLGNEQFF.

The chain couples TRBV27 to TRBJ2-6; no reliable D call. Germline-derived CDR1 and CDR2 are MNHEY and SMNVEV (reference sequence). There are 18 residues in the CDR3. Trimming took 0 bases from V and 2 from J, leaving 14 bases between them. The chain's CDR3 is CASSLSRMAGAGANVLTF. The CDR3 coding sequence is TGTGCCAGCAGTTTATCGAGGATGGCTGGTGCTGGGGCCAACGTCCTGACTTTC.

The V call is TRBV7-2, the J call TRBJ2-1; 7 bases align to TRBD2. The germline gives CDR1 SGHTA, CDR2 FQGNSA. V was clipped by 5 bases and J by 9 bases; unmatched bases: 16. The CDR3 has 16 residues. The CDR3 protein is CASSQRRGTAHGEQFF. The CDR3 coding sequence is TGTGCCAGCAGCCAGAGGCGGGGGACTGCACACGGTGAGCAGTTCTTC.

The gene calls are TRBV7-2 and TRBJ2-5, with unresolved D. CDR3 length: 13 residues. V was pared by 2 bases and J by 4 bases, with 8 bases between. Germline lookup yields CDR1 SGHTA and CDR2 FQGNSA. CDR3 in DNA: TGTGCCAGCAGCTTATTTTCTCGAGAGACCCAGTACTTC. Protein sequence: CASSLFSRETQYF.

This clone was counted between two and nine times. The CDR3 is CASRRDRGRNEQFF. The CDR3, as DNA: TGTGCCAGTCGGCGGGACAGGGGGAGAAATGAGCAGTTCTTC. The J gene is TRBJ2-1, the V gene TRBV6-5, with 11 bases matching TRBD1. Germline V gene data show CDR1 as MNHEY and CDR2 as SVGAGI. The CDR3 has 14 amino acids. The J segment lost 7 bases and the V segment lost 9 bases, leaving 8 bases of the junction unmatched.

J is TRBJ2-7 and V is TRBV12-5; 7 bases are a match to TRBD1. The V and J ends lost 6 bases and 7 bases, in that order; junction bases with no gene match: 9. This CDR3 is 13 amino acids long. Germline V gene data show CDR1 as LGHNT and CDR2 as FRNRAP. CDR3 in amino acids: CASGTGTVQEQYF. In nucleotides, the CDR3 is TGTGCTAGTGGGACCGGGACAGTGCAAGAGCAGTACTTC.

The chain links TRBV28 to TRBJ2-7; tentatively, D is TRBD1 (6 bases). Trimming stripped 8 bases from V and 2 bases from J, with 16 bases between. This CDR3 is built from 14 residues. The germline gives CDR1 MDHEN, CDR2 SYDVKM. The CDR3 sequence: CASGPGTSTYEQYF. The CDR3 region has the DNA TGTGCCAGCGGACCCGGGACATCCACCTACGAGCAGTACTTC.